This T cell receptor beta chain stems from a study of beta chain features in type 1 diabetes. Regarding the study as a whole: In type 1 diabetes patients, VDJ junctions had fewer insertions; deletions at these junctions were more frequent. Compared to healthy donors, patients appeared to have naive, central memory and Treg TCRB repertoires that were more alike. When Type 1 diabetes patients were examined, their TCRB CDR3s proved moderately but significantly shorter in all four CD4+ subsets.

One heparinised blood draw, averaging about 100 mL, came from each donor. Central memory, naive, regulatory and stem cell-like memory CD4+ cells were sorted by CD45RO/CCR7/CD25/CD127/CD95/CD27. The sequenced template was cDNA made from the entire isolated RNA. Produced via immunoSEQ multiplex PCR; TCRdb's table is partial and in-frame only. The table has around 360,000 clones, around 12% seen once. The V segment lost 2 bases and the J segment 5 bases; nucleotides outside the gene matches: 6. This CDR3 spans 15 amino acids. The germline V gene has CDR1 SGHVS and CDR2 FQNEAQ. This clone appeared a single time. What it binds is not known.

The rearrangement uses TRBV7-8 and TRBJ2-1; 7 bases are a match to TRBD1. Sequenced input: naive CD4+ T cells from blood. The sequence derives from a woman in her late teens or twenties with type 1 diabetes. CDR3 residues: CASSLRGQRDNEQFF. In DNA form, the CDR3 reads TGTGCCAGCAGCTTAAGGGGACAGAGGGACAATGAGCAGTTCTTC.